The 10 T cell receptor beta chains below all came from one sample that was sequenced in a study of blood T cell repertoires in COVID-19. Sequenced by immunoSEQ multiplex PCR; TCRdb stores in-frame clones only, minus some. The table lists under 150,000 clones, under 85% of them singletons. Sequenced: PBMCs or T cells enriched from blood (not recorded which). The receptors stem from a man aged 25 to 40 who had recovered from COVID-19.

DNA for the CDR3: TGCGCCAGCAACCAGCGGGAGGCACCCTACAATGAGCAGTTCTTC. The encoded protein is CASNQREAPYNEQFF. The gene calls are TRBV23-1 and TRBJ2-1; the match to TRBD2 covers 9 bases. TRBV23-1 is an ORF; its function is uncertain. V lost 7 bases, J lost 2 bases, and 6 bases stayed unmatched. The CDR3 totals 15 residues.

The V and J genes are TRBV7-2 and TRBJ2-7; D perhaps matches TRBD2 (5 bases). The CDR3 has 15 amino acids. V lost 1 base to trimming and J lost 3 bases, with 13 bases between them. The germline gives CDR1 SGHTA, CDR2 FQGNSA. CDR3 sequence reads: CASSLVPSHYYEQYF. CDR3 sequence (DNA): TGTGCCAGCAGCTTAGTTCCTAGCCATTACTACGAGCAGTACTTC.

The chain recombines TRBV3-1 (or the pseudogene TRBV3-2) with TRBJ2-5, with a weak D call TRBD2 (6 bases). The CDR3 consists of 15 residues. Trimming removed 3 bases from V and 4 bases from J, with 15 bases in between. Germline V gene data show CDR1 as LGHDT and CDR2 as YNNKEL (reference sequence). The CDR3 region is CASSQGRLVGETQYF. The CDR3 bases are TGTGCCAGCAGCCAGGGGAGACTAGTTGGAGAGACCCAGTACTTC.

This clone has just a few counts. This rearrangement joins TRBV18 to TRBJ2-1; 9 nucleotides line up with TRBD2. CDR3 size: 17 residues. Germline values: CDR1 KGHSH, CDR2 LQKENI. Germline trimming cut 0 bases from V and 5 bases from J; bases unmatched to any gene: 8. CDR3 amino acids: CASSPPVGTSTDNEQFF. The CDR3 DNA reads TGTGCCAGCTCACCACCGGTAGGGACTAGCACGGACAATGAGCAGTTCTTC.

The chain is built from TRBV15 and TRBJ2-2; 14 bases fit TRBD2. From germline, CDR1 is LNHNV and CDR2 YYDKDF (reference sequence). This CDR3 contains 16 residues. Trimming cost V 3 bases and J 7 bases; bases outside gene matches: 4. The chain's CDR3 is CATSRGTSGGGGELFF. The DNA for the CDR3 is TGTGCCACCAGCAGGGGGACTAGCGGGGGTGGCGGGGAGCTGTTTTTT.

The genes are TRBV5-6 and TRBJ2-2; 9 bases fit TRBD1. The CDR3 sequence is 16 residues long. Germline values: CDR1 SGHDT, CDR2 YYEEEE. Losses at the gene ends were 2 bases for V and 7 bases for J; bases not matched to a gene: 9. For the CDR3, the DNA is TGTGCCAGCAGCTTATTGGACAGGGGTCGTTTCGGGGAGCTGTTTTTT. Translation gives CASSLLDRGRFGELFF.

Only one count was recorded for this clone. V gene TRBV19 combines with J gene TRBJ1-4; TRBD1 matches at 7 bases. Germline V CDR1 and CDR2: LNHDA, SQIVND (reference sequence). V shed 8 bases and J 2 bases; nucleotides not matched to a gene: 5. This CDR3 is built from 14 residues. The DNA for the CDR3 is TGTGCCAGTGAGGAGACAGGGACTAATGAAAAACTGTTTTTT. Protein product: CASEETGTNEKLFF.

This rearrangement joins TRBV19 to TRBJ2-2; possible D gene TRBD2, 6 bases. Trimming cost V 0 bases and J 6 bases, with 14 bases left between them. CDR1 is LNHDA, CDR2 SQIVND, per germline (reference sequence). The CDR3 covers 16 residues. CDR3 loop: CASSIDAGWVAGELFF. CDR3 in DNA: TGTGCCAGTAGTATAGACGCGGGGTGGGTCGCCGGGGAGCTGTTTTTT.

The chain recombines TRBV7-9 with TRBJ2-1, with 8 positions matching TRBD2. The germline gives CDR1 SEHNR, CDR2 FQNEAQ (reference sequence). Losses at the gene ends were 3 bases for V and 5 bases for J; bases not matched to a gene: 9. This CDR3 has 16 residues. The CDR3 sequence is CASSFGSGSGNNEQFF. As DNA, the CDR3 is TGTGCCAGCAGCTTCGGAAGCGGGAGTGGCAACAATGAGCAGTTCTTC. Together with reference TRBV7-9 and TRBJ2-1, the CDR3 gives the full variable domain: DTGVSQNPRHKITKRGQNVTFRCDPISEHNRLYWYRQTLGQGPEFLTYFQNEAQLEKSRLLSDRFSAERPKGSFSTLEIQRTEQGDSAMYLCASSFGSGSGNNEQFFGPGTRLTVL.

CDR3 nucleotides: TGTGCCAGCAGTTACCTCCCCCCGGGACAGGGGGGCTACACCTTC. Translation: CASSYLPPGQGGYTF. This chain links TRBV6-5 with TRBJ1-2; TRBD1 matches at 10 bases. CDR3 size: 15 residues. V was clipped by 2 bases and J by 8 bases; unmatched bases: 8. Looked up from germline, CDR1 is MNHEY and CDR2 is SVGAGI.